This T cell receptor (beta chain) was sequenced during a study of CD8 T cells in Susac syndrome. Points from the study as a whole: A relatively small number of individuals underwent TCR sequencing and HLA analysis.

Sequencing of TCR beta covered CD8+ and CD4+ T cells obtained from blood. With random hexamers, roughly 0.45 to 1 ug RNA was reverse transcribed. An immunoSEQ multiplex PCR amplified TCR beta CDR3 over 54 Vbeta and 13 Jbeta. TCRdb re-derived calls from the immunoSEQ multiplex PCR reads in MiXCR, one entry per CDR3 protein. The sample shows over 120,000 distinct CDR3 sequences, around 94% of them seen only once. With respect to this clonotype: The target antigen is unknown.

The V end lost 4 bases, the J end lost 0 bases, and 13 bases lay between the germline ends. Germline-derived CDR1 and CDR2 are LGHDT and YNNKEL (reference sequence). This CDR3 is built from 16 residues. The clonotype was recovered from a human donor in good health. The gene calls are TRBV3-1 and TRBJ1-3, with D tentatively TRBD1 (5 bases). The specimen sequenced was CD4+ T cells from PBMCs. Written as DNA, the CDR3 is TGTGCCAGCAGCCCGAGACAGTTTCTCTCTGGAAACACCATATATTTT. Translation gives CASSPRQFLSGNTIYF.